The 27 T cell receptor beta chains given below trace back to one sample, sequenced in a study of shared clonotypes between healthy human individuals. Libraries were prepared by immunoSEQ multiplex PCR; TCRdb keeps only in-frame clonotypes and omits some of them. The data contain more than 850,000 clones, around 78% of them singletons. Sequencing was done on a sample of memory CD4+ T cells from PBMCs. Subset noted: CD45RA-negative fraction. These receptors all stem from a man between 18 and 35 years old in good health. Some clones in this sample may be carry-over from other donors' samples.

V usage is TRBV7-8 and J usage is TRBJ2-7; 8 bases are shared with TRBD1. The CDR3 covers 14 residues. J gave up 4 bases and V 5 bases, and 7 bases lay outside the gene matches. Looked up from germline, CDR1 is SGHVS and CDR2 is FQNEAQ. CDR3 DNA sequence: TGTGCCAGCAGCGAATGGGACAGGCCTTACGAGCAGTACTTC. This gives the protein CASSEWDRPYEQYF. Based on the CDR3 plus reference TRBV7-8 and TRBJ2-7, the full variable domain is GAGVSQSPRYKVAKRGQDVALRCDPISGHVSLFWYQQALGQGPEFLTYFQNEAQLDKSGLPSDRFFAERPEGSVSTLKIQRTQQEDSAVYLCASSEWDRPYEQYFGPGTRLTVT.

The J gene is TRBJ2-7, the V gene TRBV25-1; TRBD2 matches 12 bases. The V and J ends lost 9 bases and 6 bases, in that order; junction bases with no gene match: 9. This CDR3 is 14 amino acids long. Germline V gene lookup returns CDR1 MGHDK and CDR2 SYGVNS. CDR3 sequence reads: CASQTSGSRGEQYF. DNA for the CDR3: TGTGCCAGTCAGACTAGCGGGAGTCGCGGCGAGCAGTACTTC.

This chain connects TRBV5-4 to TRBJ1-1, with 9 bases lining up with TRBD1. The CDR3 spans 17 residues. Germline V gene sequence: CDR1 SGHNT, CDR2 YYREEE (reference sequence). After removal of 4 bases from V and 3 bases from J, the junction contained 13 bases not matched to a gene. The CDR3 DNA reads as TGTGCCAGCAGCAGGTCCGGGACAGGGAATGGCGACACTGAAGCTTTCTTT. Amino acid sequence: CASSRSGTGNGDTEAFF. The full variable domain, with the rest looked up from reference TRBV5-4 and TRBJ1-1, is ETGVTQSPTHLIKTRGQQVTLRCSSQSGHNTVSWYQQALGQGPQFIFQYYREEENGRGNFPPRFSGLQFPNYSSELNVNALELDDSALYLCASSRSGTGNGDTEAFFGQGTRLTVV.

This sequence joins TRBV28 and TRBJ1-3, with D unresolved. The V and J ends lost 6 bases and 0 bases respectively, with 9 bases between them. The CDR3 consists of 14 residues. Germline CDR1 MDHEN, CDR2 SYDVKM. Written as DNA, the CDR3 is TGTGCCAGCAGCTCACCTTTCTCTGGAAACACCATATATTTT. Amino acid sequence: CASSSPFSGNTIYF.

This clone was counted at least ten times. This chain uses TRBV7-8 with TRBJ2-5, with 11 bases identical to TRBD2. The length of the CDR3 is 18 residues. Germline CDR1 is SGHVS and CDR2 is FQNEAQ. Trimming removed 4 bases from V and 4 bases from J; junction bases left unmatched: 14. The CDR3 bases are TGTGCCAGCAGCTCGTACCTGGGACTAGCGGACGGGCGAGAGACCCAGTACTTC. It translates to CASSSYLGLADGRETQYF.

V gene TRBV19 combines with J gene TRBJ2-5; 7 positions agree with TRBD1. The V and J ends lost 3 bases and 1 base, in that order; junction bases with no gene match: 5. In germline, CDR1 is LNHDA, CDR2 SQIVND (reference sequence). This CDR3 has 15 residues. CDR3 loop: CASSITGTAQETQYF. In DNA form, the CDR3 reads TGTGCCAGTAGTATCACGGGGACAGCCCAAGAGACCCAGTACTTC. Looking up the rest from reference TRBV19 and TRBJ2-5 gives the full variable domain: DGGITQSPKYLFRKEGQNVTLSCEQNLNHDAMYWYRQDPGQGLRLIYYSQIVNDFQKGDIAEGYSVSREKKESFPLTVTSAQKNPTAFYLCASSITGTAQETQYFGPGTRLLVL.

In its sample, this clone was seen once. This chain links TRBV4-1 with TRBJ2-7, with 11 bases lining up with TRBD2. Trimming removed 3 bases from V and 4 bases from J; junction bases left unmatched: 5. The CDR3 spans 15 residues. The germline V gene has CDR1 MGHRA and CDR2 YSYEKL. The CDR3 loop reads CASSHIAGGPYEQYF. DNA of the CDR3: TGCGCCAGCAGCCACATAGCGGGAGGGCCGTACGAGCAGTACTTC.

The CDR3 spells CASSPQWPASGNTIYF. In DNA form, the CDR3 reads TGTGCCAGCAGCCCACAATGGCCAGCCTCTGGAAACACCATATATTTT. This chain joins TRBV9 and TRBJ1-3; no clear D gene. CDR1 and CDR2 (germline): SGDLS, YYNGEE. Trimming took 4 bases from V and 0 from J, leaving 14 bases between them. This CDR3 has 16 residues.

In the case of this clone: Within the sample, other DNA sequences also encode this same CDR3. The V call is TRBV5-1, the J call TRBJ1-1; no firm D call. Germline V gene lookup returns CDR1 SGHRS and CDR2 YFSETQ. This CDR3 region has 13 residues. V shed 2 bases and J shed 0 bases, with 5 bases lying between them. CDR3 region: CASSFSVNTEAFF. The CDR3 nucleotides read TGCGCCAGCAGCTTCTCCGTGAACACTGAAGCTTTCTTT.

The genes are TRBV19 and TRBJ1-5; D is possibly TRBD1 (5 bases). The CDR3 has 15 residues. Trimming took off 3 bases at V and 0 bases at J, with 9 bases between the two ends. Per germline, CDR1 LNHDA and CDR2 SQIVND (reference sequence). The DNA of the CDR3 is TGTGCCAGTAGTATCACGGGGCCTAGCAATCAGCCCCAGCATTTT. Protein sequence: CASSITGPSNQPQHF. Variable domain in full (rest from reference TRBV19 and TRBJ1-5): DGGITQSPKYLFRKEGQNVTLSCEQNLNHDAMYWYRQDPGQGLRLIYYSQIVNDFQKGDIAEGYSVSREKKESFPLTVTSAQKNPTAFYLCASSITGPSNQPQHFGDGTRLSIL.

V is TRBV18 and J is TRBJ1-4, with 7 nucleotides matching TRBD1. Germline assignment: CDR1 KGHSH and CDR2 LQKENI. V shed 4 bases and J 5 bases; nucleotides not matched to a gene: 10. The CDR3 has 16 amino acids. The CDR3 sequence is CASSLGAGTVNEKLFF. In DNA, the CDR3 is TGTGCCAGCTCACTGGGCGCCGGGACAGTAAATGAAAAACTGTTTTTT.

The chain is built from TRBV5-4 and TRBJ2-7; D remains unclear. The V end lost 2 bases, the J end lost 9 bases, and 15 bases lay between the germline ends. The CDR3 extends over 13 amino acids. Germline lookup yields CDR1 SGHNT and CDR2 YYREEE (reference sequence). CDR3 region: CASSFSRGPGQYF. The CDR3 DNA sequence: TGTGCCAGCAGCTTTTCTCGTGGCCCGGGGCAGTACTTC.

This clone showed up just a few times. The chain recombines TRBV19 with TRBJ2-3; 10 bases map to TRBD2. With V trimmed by 9 bases and J by 6 bases, 6 bases remained unmatched. The germline V gene has CDR1 LNHDA and CDR2 SQIVND (reference sequence). The CDR3 runs 13 residues. This chain's CDR3 is CASSSGSGDTQYF. CDR3 in DNA: TGTGCCAGCTCTAGCGGGAGTGGGGATACGCAGTATTTT. The full variable domain, its missing parts supplied by reference TRBV19 and TRBJ2-3, is DGGITQSPKYLFRKEGQNVTLSCEQNLNHDAMYWYRQDPGQGLRLIYYSQIVNDFQKGDIAEGYSVSREKKESFPLTVTSAQKNPTAFYLCASSSGSGDTQYFGPGTRLTVL.

V is TRBV5-5 and J is TRBJ1-5; 7 nucleotides match TRBD1. The CDR3 length is 15 residues. CDR1 and CDR2 from the germline V gene are SGHKS and YYEKEE (reference sequence). V was clipped by 6 bases and J by 5 bases; unmatched bases: 11. CDR3 DNA sequence: TGTGCCAGCACCTGGAGGGTAGGGGGCGATCAGCCCCAGCATTTT. It translates to CASTWRVGGDQPQHF. Based on the CDR3 plus reference TRBV5-5 and TRBJ1-5, the full variable domain is DAGVTQSPTHLIKTRGQQVTLRCSPISGHKSVSWYQQVLGQGPQFIFQYYEKEERGRGNFPDRFSARQFPNYSSELNVNALLLGDSALYLCASTWRVGGDQPQHFGDGTRLSIL.

Note on this clone: Other DNA sequences of this sample code for an identical CDR3. The CDR3 sequence is CAWSPDSNQPQHF. In DNA form, the CDR3 reads TGTGCCTGGAGCCCGGACTCCAATCAGCCCCAGCATTTT. The V and J genes are TRBV30 and TRBJ1-5; no reliable D call. V lost 3 bases and J 3 bases, leaving 9 bases between the germline ends. The CDR3 contains 13 residues. The germline CDR1 and CDR2 sequences are GTSNPN and SVGIG (reference sequence).

This clone was detected a few times. The chain's CDR3 is CASSIVQYNQPQHF. The CDR3 nucleotides read TGTGCCAGTAGTATTGTACAGTACAATCAGCCCCAGCATTTT. The chain is built from TRBV19 and TRBJ1-5; no firm D call. Germline CDR1 and CDR2: LNHDA and SQIVND (reference sequence). CDR3 length equals 14 residues. V lost 3 bases to trimming and J lost 3 bases, with 9 bases between them.

In nucleotides, the CDR3 is TGCGCCAGCAGCCGGGGGACAGGGGAGAATTTGGACACCGGGGAGCTGTTTTTT. As protein: CASSRGTGENLDTGELFF. V usage is TRBV5-1 and J usage is TRBJ2-2, with 10 bases that match TRBD1. The CDR3 covers 18 residues. CDR1 is SGHRS, CDR2 YFSETQ, per germline. Losses at the gene ends were 4 bases for V and 3 bases for J; bases not matched to a gene: 12. The full variable domain, rest sourced from reference TRBV5-1 and TRBJ2-2, is KAGVTQTPRYLIKTRGQQVTLSCSPISGHRSVSWYQQTPGQGLQFLFEYFSETQRNKGNFPGRFSGRQFSNSRSEMNVSTLELGDSALYLCASSRGTGENLDTGELFFGEGSRLTVL.

V gene TRBV28 combines with J gene TRBJ1-2; D is undetermined. This CDR3 spans 14 amino acids. The germline gives CDR1 MDHEN, CDR2 SYDVKM. The V gene lost 2 bases and the J gene lost 8 bases, with 15 bases spanning the gap. Written as DNA, the CDR3 is TGTGCCAGCAGTTTAAAGACCATGGGAGGCGGCTACACCTTC. It encodes CASSLKTMGGGYTF.

This sequence joins TRBV7-9 and TRBJ2-5, with D unclear. CDR3 size: 17 residues. Trimming pared 3 bases from V and 1 base from J, leaving 18 bases between. Germline V CDR1 and CDR2: SEHNR, FQNEAQ (reference sequence). The CDR3 nucleotides read TGTGCCAGCAGCTTCTGGGTCGGGCAGACCTTCCAAGAGACCCAGTACTTC. This gives the protein CASSFWVGQTFQETQYF.

J is TRBJ2-1 and V is TRBV4-2; 11 bases match TRBD2. The germline gives CDR1 LGHNA, CDR2 YNFKEQ. J was trimmed by 4 bases and V by 0 bases; bases with no gene match: 8. This CDR3 comprises 18 residues. CDR3 coding DNA: TGTGCCAGCAGCCAAGAGGGGGCGGGACTAGCGGTTTACAATGAGCAGTTCTTC. Translated: CASSQEGAGLAVYNEQFF.

This clone was seen a handful of times. This chain links TRBV2 with TRBJ2-1, with 13 bases fitting TRBD2. The germline V gene encodes CDR1 SNHLY and CDR2 FYNNEI. Trimming cost V 3 bases and J 9 bases; bases outside gene matches: 2. The CDR3 sequence is 14 residues long. The CDR3 sequence is CASSDTSGRGEQFF. CDR3 DNA sequence: TGTGCCAGCAGTGACACTAGCGGGAGGGGTGAGCAGTTCTTC.

This clone has at least ten counts. The V call is TRBV29-1, the J call TRBJ2-1; TRBD1 aligns across 10 bases. The CDR3 has 11 residues. The germline V gene has CDR1 SQVTM and CDR2 ANQGSEA. V shed 6 bases, J shed 14 bases, and the junction held 7 bases outside the gene matches. The CDR3 reads CSVDSGTGEFF. The CDR3 nucleotides read TGCAGCGTGGATTCCGGGACAGGGGAGTTCTTC.

The rearrangement links TRBV27 to TRBJ2-1, with no clear D. Germline V gene data show CDR1 as MNHEY and CDR2 as SMNVEV (reference sequence). The CDR3 is 15 amino acids. Trimming stripped 10 bases from V and 2 bases from J, with 18 bases between. The CDR3 protein is CANQSVPVPYNEQFF. CDR3 DNA: TGTGCCAACCAGTCGGTACCGGTACCCTACAATGAGCAGTTCTTC.

This clone appeared once. The chain carries TRBV7-2 and TRBJ2-4; D is possibly TRBD2 (6 bases). Germline-derived CDR1 and CDR2 are SGHTA and FQGNSA. This CDR3 has 15 residues. V was cut by 5 bases and J by 3 bases, with 14 bases left in between. The chain's CDR3 is CASSPPMGGKNIQYF. The CDR3 nucleotides are TGTGCCAGCAGCCCACCGATGGGGGGCAAAAACATTCAGTACTTC.

The chain links TRBV2 to TRBJ1-2, with TRBD1 identical over 8 bases. Per germline, CDR1 SNHLY and CDR2 FYNNEI. The V and J ends lost 6 bases and 4 bases, in that order; junction bases with no gene match: 4. The CDR3 totals 13 residues. The CDR3, as DNA: TGTGCCAGCAGGGGACAGGTGGGCTATGGCTACACCTTC. This sequence encodes CASRGQVGYGYTF. The whole variable domain, filled in from reference TRBV2 and TRBJ1-2, reads EPEVTQTPSHQVTQMGQEVILRCVPISNHLYFYWYRQILGQKVEFLVSFYNNEISEKSEIFDDQFSVERPDGSNFTLKIRSTKLEDSAMYFCASRGQVGYGYTFGSGTRLTVV.

The V and J genes are TRBV6-1 and TRBJ2-3; 9 bases map to TRBD2. The CDR3 has 16 residues. CDR1 and CDR2 (germline): MNHNS, SASEGT. V gave up 4 bases and J gave up 4 bases; unmatched junction bases: 9. This CDR3 is CASSALRLAGSDTQYF. CDR3 DNA sequence: TGTGCCAGCAGTGCCCTCCGGCTAGCGGGATCAGATACGCAGTATTTT.

The chain employs TRBV7-2 and TRBJ1-4, with D possibly TRBD1 on 5 matching bases. V lost 5 bases and J 7 bases, leaving 14 bases between the germline ends. The CDR3 extends over 14 amino acids. CDR1 and CDR2 (germline): SGHTA, FQGNSA. CDR3 loop: CASSKARGGEKLFF. The DNA for the CDR3 is TGTGCCAGCAGCAAAGCCCGGGGCGGTGAAAAACTGTTTTTT.